Listed below are T cell receptor beta chains from one sample, sequenced in a study of identical twins. A single record per CDR3 protein comes from TCRdb applying MiXCR to the 5' RACE reads. The sample comprises around 490,000 distinct CDR3 sequences, 20% to 25% of which are singletons, and approximately 0.52% rests with the top ten. These data also formed part of another study, on yellow fever vaccine responses in identical twins.

Material: CD4+ T cells sorted from blood. These receptors originate from a woman under 30 in good health. CDR3s include the opening cysteine and the closing phenylalanine or tryptophan. Each record gives: V gene, J gene, clone size, D gene, CDR3 DNA, CDR3 protein. A D gene is named only where the DNA matches it firmly. The size field is filled for only some rows; it gives once, few, many or a size class.

V gene: TRBV15; J gene: TRBJ1-6; clone size: NA; D gene: NA; CDR3 DNA: TGTGCCACCAGCAGAGATCTGGCCTGGGATTCACCCCTCCACTTT; CDR3 protein: CATSRDLAWDSPLHF
V gene: TRBV6-1; J gene: TRBJ2-1; clone size: NA; D gene: TRBD2; CDR3 DNA: TGTGCCAGCAGTCTGACTAGCGGGGGGGCATCGTACAATGAGCAGTTCTTC; CDR3 protein: CASSLTSGGASYNEQFF
V gene: TRBV6-1; J gene: TRBJ2-3; clone size: NA; D gene: NA; CDR3 DNA: TGTGCCAGCAGTGAGATACTAGATACGCAGTATTTT; CDR3 protein: CASSEILDTQYF
V gene: TRBV5-5; J gene: TRBJ2-5; clone size: few; D gene: TRBD2; CDR3 DNA: TGTGCCAGCAGCCCGGGACTAGCGGGGCCGAACAGGGAGACCCAGTACTTC; CDR3 protein: CASSPGLAGPNRETQYF
V gene: TRBV12-3/TRBV12-4; J gene: TRBJ2-7; clone size: many; D gene: TRBD1; CDR3 DNA: TGTGCCAGCAGTTCTGGACAGGGTTTCTCCGAGCAGTACTTC; CDR3 protein: CASSSGQGFSEQYF
V gene: TRBV7-9; J gene: TRBJ1-3; clone size: NA; D gene: NA; CDR3 DNA: TGTGCCAGCAGCCGCGGGGGGCGAAACACCATATATTTT; CDR3 protein: CASSRGGRNTIYF
V gene: TRBV7-3; J gene: TRBJ2-1; clone size: few; D gene: NA; CDR3 DNA: TGTGCCAGCAGCTTATCCCCGGTACAGGAGAGAAACAATGAGCAGTTCTTC; CDR3 protein: CASSLSPVQERNNEQFF
V gene: TRBV5-1; J gene: TRBJ2-3; clone size: NA; D gene: NA; CDR3 DNA: TGCGCCAGCAGCCCATTCGACTCAGGCGAAACGCAGTATTTT; CDR3 protein: CASSPFDSGETQYF
V gene: TRBV15; J gene: TRBJ2-6; clone size: once; D gene: TRBD1; CDR3 DNA: TGTGCCACCAGCCTAGGCTTACAGGGGGCTCTCGTCTCTGGGGCCAACGTCCTGACTTTC; CDR3 protein: CATSLGLQGALVSGANVLTF
V gene: TRBV4-2; J gene: TRBJ2-2; clone size: NA; D gene: NA; CDR3 DNA: TGTGCCATCTCCCCCGAGGTCGTAAACACCGGGGAGCTGTTTTTT; CDR3 protein: CAISPEVVNTGELFF
V gene: TRBV5-1; J gene: TRBJ2-1; clone size: NA; D gene: TRBD2; CDR3 DNA: TGCGCCAGCAGCTTGGCCTCCGGACTAGCGGTCAATGAGCAGTTCTTC; CDR3 protein: CASSLASGLAVNEQFF
V gene: TRBV1; J gene: TRBJ2-3; clone size: NA; D gene: NA; CDR3 DNA: TGCACCAGCAGCCTAGACCCTCCGGGACTCTCCTGTACAGATACGCAGTATTTT; CDR3 protein: CTSSLDPPGLSCTDTQYF
V gene: TRBV18; J gene: TRBJ2-1; clone size: NA; D gene: NA; CDR3 DNA: TGTGCCAGCTCACCACGTTACTCTCTCAATGAGCAGTTCTTC; CDR3 protein: CASSPRYSLNEQFF
V gene: TRBV7-9; J gene: TRBJ2-3; clone size: few; D gene: NA; CDR3 DNA: TGTGCCAGCAGCTTAGTTCCCAGGGGCAACACAGATACGCAGTATTTT; CDR3 protein: CASSLVPRGNTDTQYF
V gene: TRBV20-1; J gene: TRBJ2-1; clone size: few; D gene: TRBD2; CDR3 DNA: TGCAGTGCAGCGAGCCCACTAGCGGGGAAGCAGTTCTTC; CDR3 protein: CSAASPLAGKQFF
V gene: TRBV5-1; J gene: TRBJ2-2; clone size: NA; D gene: NA; CDR3 DNA: TGCGCCAGCAGCTTGCGTGCGCTAGCCGGTGGGGAGCTGTTTTTT; CDR3 protein: CASSLRALAGGELFF
V gene: TRBV10-3; J gene: TRBJ2-3; clone size: few; D gene: NA; CDR3 DNA: TGTGCCATCAGTGAGTCGCCAGGACGAGATACGCAGTATTTT; CDR3 protein: CAISESPGRDTQYF
V gene: TRBV12-3/TRBV12-4; J gene: TRBJ2-3; clone size: few; D gene: NA; CDR3 DNA: TGTGCCACCAGGGGTGGGGGCACAGATACGCAGTATTTT; CDR3 protein: CATRGGGTDTQYF
V gene: TRBV12-3/TRBV12-4; J gene: TRBJ2-2; clone size: NA; D gene: NA; CDR3 DNA: TGTGCCAGCAGTCCGGGACGGATGAACACCGGGGAGCTGTTTTTT; CDR3 protein: CASSPGRMNTGELFF
V gene: TRBV28; J gene: TRBJ2-1; clone size: few; D gene: TRBD1; CDR3 DNA: TGTGCCAGCAGTTTGGGCCGGGACAGGGGGGGGAATGAGCAGTTCTTC; CDR3 protein: CASSLGRDRGGNEQFF
V gene: TRBV9; J gene: TRBJ2-1; clone size: many; D gene: TRBD2; CDR3 DNA: TGTGCCAGCAGCGTAGTTCCCAGCGGGAGTGGCAATGAGCAGTTCTTC; CDR3 protein: CASSVVPSGSGNEQFF
V gene: TRBV20-1; J gene: TRBJ2-1; clone size: NA; D gene: TRBD2; CDR3 DNA: TGCAGTGCTAGAGGAGCGGGACTCCTATCCTACAATGAGCAGTTCTTC; CDR3 protein: CSARGAGLLSYNEQFF
V gene: TRBV6-1; J gene: TRBJ2-3; clone size: NA; D gene: NA; CDR3 DNA: TGTGCCAGCACCCGGAGAAGCACAGATACGCAGTATTTT; CDR3 protein: CASTRRSTDTQYF
V gene: TRBV12-3/TRBV12-4; J gene: TRBJ1-5; clone size: NA; D gene: TRBD1; CDR3 DNA: TGTGCCAGCAGCCGGACAGGGGCTAGCAATCAGCCCCAGCATTTT; CDR3 protein: CASSRTGASNQPQHF
V gene: TRBV10-3; J gene: TRBJ2-2; clone size: NA; D gene: NA; CDR3 DNA: TGTGCCATCAGTGACGTCGTCCGGCTCGCCCTGTTTTTT; CDR3 protein: CAISDVVRLALFF
V gene: TRBV28; J gene: TRBJ2-3; clone size: NA; D gene: NA; CDR3 DNA: TGTGCCAGCATGGGGGCCCAGATTGCAGATACGCAGTATTTT; CDR3 protein: CASMGAQIADTQYF
V gene: TRBV6-1; J gene: TRBJ2-2; clone size: NA; D gene: NA; CDR3 DNA: TGTGCCAGCAGTGAAGCGGGGGAACTAACCACCGGGGAGCTGTTTTTT; CDR3 protein: CASSEAGELTTGELFF
V gene: TRBV3-1; J gene: TRBJ1-2; clone size: many; D gene: TRBD1; CDR3 DNA: TGTGCCAGCAGCCTACAGGGGGCTGGAGGCTACACCTTC; CDR3 protein: CASSLQGAGGYTF
V gene: TRBV7-8; J gene: TRBJ2-1; clone size: NA; D gene: NA; CDR3 DNA: TGTGCCAGCAGTCTAGGTCTAGCCGTCAAGAATGAGCAGTTCTTC; CDR3 protein: CASSLGLAVKNEQFF
V gene: TRBV27; J gene: TRBJ2-1; clone size: NA; D gene: TRBD2; CDR3 DNA: TGTGCCAGCAGTTTATACGCGGGAGCGTCCTACAATGAGCAGTTCTTC; CDR3 protein: CASSLYAGASYNEQFF
V gene: TRBV20-1; J gene: TRBJ1-1; clone size: NA; D gene: NA; CDR3 DNA: TGCAGTGTGCCGCGGAATATGAACACTGAAGCTTTCTTT; CDR3 protein: CSVPRNMNTEAFF
V gene: TRBV11-2; J gene: TRBJ2-2; clone size: few; D gene: NA; CDR3 DNA: TGTGCCAGCACCAATACACCGACGACCGGGGAGCTGTTTTTT; CDR3 protein: CASTNTPTTGELFF
V gene: TRBV27; J gene: TRBJ2-5; clone size: few; D gene: TRBD1; CDR3 DNA: TGTGCCAGCAGTTCTCTCCGGGACAGGGCCCAAGAGACCCAGTACTTC; CDR3 protein: CASSSLRDRAQETQYF
V gene: TRBV11-2; J gene: TRBJ2-1; clone size: few; D gene: NA; CDR3 DNA: TGTGCCAGCAGCCTCGGGTCCCTGACGAACAATGAGCAGTTCTTC; CDR3 protein: CASSLGSLTNNEQFF
V gene: TRBV12-3/TRBV12-4; J gene: TRBJ2-5; clone size: few; D gene: NA; CDR3 DNA: TGTGCCAGCAGTTTGGGAGGGGGTCGGAAAGAGACCCAGTACTTC; CDR3 protein: CASSLGGGRKETQYF
V gene: TRBV7-2; J gene: TRBJ2-2; clone size: NA; D gene: TRBD1; CDR3 DNA: TGTGCCAGCAGCAGAGACAGGGTGGCTGGGGGCGGGGAGCTGTTTTTT; CDR3 protein: CASSRDRVAGGGELFF
V gene: TRBV29-1; J gene: TRBJ2-1; clone size: NA; D gene: NA; CDR3 DNA: TGCAGCGTTGTAGTGTCCGCGAATGAGCAGTTCTTC; CDR3 protein: CSVVVSANEQFF
V gene: TRBV5-8; J gene: TRBJ2-7; clone size: NA; D gene: TRBD1; CDR3 DNA: TGTGCCAGCAGCCAGACAGGGGTTTTTTACGAGCAGTACTTC; CDR3 protein: CASSQTGVFYEQYF
V gene: TRBV7-8; J gene: TRBJ2-5; clone size: NA; D gene: TRBD2; CDR3 DNA: TGTGCCAGCAGCCTGAAGCGGGATATGTGGCAAGAGACCCAGTACTTC; CDR3 protein: CASSLKRDMWQETQYF
V gene: TRBV20-1; J gene: TRBJ2-3; clone size: NA; D gene: NA; CDR3 DNA: TGCAGTGCTAGTCGGTCAGGGCACCCCACAGATACGCAGTATTTT; CDR3 protein: CSASRSGHPTDTQYF
V gene: TRBV3-1; J gene: TRBJ2-1; clone size: NA; D gene: TRBD1; CDR3 DNA: TGTGCCAGCAGCCAAGGAGGGGACAGGGGGCACAATGAGCAGTTCTTC; CDR3 protein: CASSQGGDRGHNEQFF
V gene: TRBV6-5; J gene: TRBJ2-5; clone size: NA; D gene: TRBD1; CDR3 DNA: TGTGCCAGCAGTTTCACAGCAGGGGGCGCGAAGACCCAGTACTTC; CDR3 protein: CASSFTAGGAKTQYF
V gene: TRBV4-1; J gene: TRBJ2-3; clone size: once; D gene: NA; CDR3 DNA: TGCGCCAGCAGCCGGGAAGATACGCAGTATTTT; CDR3 protein: CASSREDTQYF
V gene: TRBV10-3; J gene: TRBJ2-5; clone size: NA; D gene: TRBD1; CDR3 DNA: TGTGCCATCAGTGACCCAGGGGGCAGGGAGACCCAGTACTTC; CDR3 protein: CAISDPGGRETQYF
V gene: TRBV5-1; J gene: TRBJ2-3; clone size: few; D gene: NA; CDR3 DNA: TGCGCCAGCAGCTTTGGGGGGCGCGGCACAGATACGCAGTATTTT; CDR3 protein: CASSFGGRGTDTQYF
V gene: TRBV18; J gene: TRBJ1-1; clone size: few; D gene: NA; CDR3 DNA: TGTGCCAGCTCGCCATCGCCGACCGCTGAAGCTTTCTTT; CDR3 protein: CASSPSPTAEAFF
V gene: TRBV5-1; J gene: TRBJ2-1; clone size: few; D gene: NA; CDR3 DNA: TGCGCCAGCAGCTTGGAATTAGGACACTACAATGAGCAGTTCTTC; CDR3 protein: CASSLELGHYNEQFF
V gene: TRBV12-3/TRBV12-4; J gene: TRBJ2-7; clone size: NA; D gene: NA; CDR3 DNA: TGTGCCAGCAGTCCCCCGGGACACGGCTACGAGCAGTACTTC; CDR3 protein: CASSPPGHGYEQYF
V gene: TRBV12-3/TRBV12-4; J gene: TRBJ1-2; clone size: few; D gene: TRBD1; CDR3 DNA: TGTGCCAGCAGTTTGGGGACAGGGCTTTATGGCTACACCTTC; CDR3 protein: CASSLGTGLYGYTF
V gene: TRBV3-1; J gene: TRBJ2-5; clone size: few; D gene: NA; CDR3 DNA: TGTGCCAGCAGCCAGAGGGACCGGGGAGGAGAGACCCAGTACTTC; CDR3 protein: CASSQRDRGGETQYF
V gene: TRBV12-3/TRBV12-4; J gene: TRBJ2-1; clone size: NA; D gene: TRBD1; CDR3 DNA: TGTGCCAGCCGTCCCGGGACAGGGGTAAGCTCCTACAATGAGCAGTTCTTC; CDR3 protein: CASRPGTGVSSYNEQFF
V gene: TRBV19; J gene: TRBJ2-5; clone size: NA; D gene: TRBD2; CDR3 DNA: TGTGCCAGTAGTAAGACTAGCGGGGGGATTAAGCTACAAGAGACCCAGTACTTC; CDR3 protein: CASSKTSGGIKLQETQYF
V gene: TRBV6-1; J gene: TRBJ2-6; clone size: NA; D gene: NA; CDR3 DNA: TGTGCCAGCAGCCGCCGGGACCTCAAACCGGGGGGGGCCAACGTCCTGACTTTC; CDR3 protein: CASSRRDLKPGGANVLTF
V gene: TRBV2; J gene: TRBJ2-1; clone size: once; D gene: NA; CDR3 DNA: TGTGCCAGCAGATCAAGCGGACTCTACAATGAGCAGTTCTTC; CDR3 protein: CASRSSGLYNEQFF
V gene: TRBV9; J gene: TRBJ2-7; clone size: NA; D gene: TRBD1; CDR3 DNA: TGTGCCAGCAGCGCCCGGACAGGGGGCTCTGACGAGCAGTACTTC; CDR3 protein: CASSARTGGSDEQYF
V gene: TRBV6-2/TRBV6-3; J gene: TRBJ2-5; clone size: few; D gene: NA; CDR3 DNA: TGTGCCAGCAGTTACGCCCGGGAGACCCAGTACTTC; CDR3 protein: CASSYARETQYF
V gene: TRBV6-1; J gene: TRBJ2-3; clone size: once; D gene: NA; CDR3 DNA: TGTGCCAGCAGTAGGGAGTTGGGCACAGATACGCAGTATTTT; CDR3 protein: CASSRELGTDTQYF
V gene: TRBV5-1; J gene: TRBJ2-1; clone size: NA; D gene: TRBD2; CDR3 DNA: TGCGCCAGCAGCTTGGGAGGTAGCGGGGGGTCAGAGCAGTTCTTC; CDR3 protein: CASSLGGSGGSEQFF
V gene: TRBV28; J gene: TRBJ1-2; clone size: few; D gene: NA; CDR3 DNA: TGTGCCAGCAGTTCGGCCGGACTCAATGGCTACACCTTC; CDR3 protein: CASSSAGLNGYTF